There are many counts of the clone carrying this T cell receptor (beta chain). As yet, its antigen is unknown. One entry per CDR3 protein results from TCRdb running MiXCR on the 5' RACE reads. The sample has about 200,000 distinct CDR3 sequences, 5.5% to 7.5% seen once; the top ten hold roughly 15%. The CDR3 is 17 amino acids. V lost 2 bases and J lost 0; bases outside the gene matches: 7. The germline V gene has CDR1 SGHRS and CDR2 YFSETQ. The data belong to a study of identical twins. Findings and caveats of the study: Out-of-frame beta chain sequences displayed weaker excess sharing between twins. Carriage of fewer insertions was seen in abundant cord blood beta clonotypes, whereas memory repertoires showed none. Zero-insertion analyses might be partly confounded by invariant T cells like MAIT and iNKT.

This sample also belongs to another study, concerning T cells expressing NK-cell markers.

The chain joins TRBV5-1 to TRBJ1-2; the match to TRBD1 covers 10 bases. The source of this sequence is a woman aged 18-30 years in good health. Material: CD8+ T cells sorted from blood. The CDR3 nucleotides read TGCGCCAGCAGCTTTTTGGGACAGGGGCCCGCTAACTATGGCTACACCTTC. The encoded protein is CASSFLGQGPANYGYTF.